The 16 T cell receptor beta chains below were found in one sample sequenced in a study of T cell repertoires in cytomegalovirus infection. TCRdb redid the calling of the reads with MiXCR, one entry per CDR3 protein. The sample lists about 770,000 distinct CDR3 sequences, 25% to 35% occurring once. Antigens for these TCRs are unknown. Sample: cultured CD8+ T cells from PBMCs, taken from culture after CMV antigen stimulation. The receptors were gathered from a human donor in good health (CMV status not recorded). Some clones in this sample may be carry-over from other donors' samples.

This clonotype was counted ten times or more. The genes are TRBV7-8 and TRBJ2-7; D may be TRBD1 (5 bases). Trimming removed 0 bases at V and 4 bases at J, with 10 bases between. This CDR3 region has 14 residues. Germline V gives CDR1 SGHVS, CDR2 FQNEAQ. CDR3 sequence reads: CASSLAGREYEQYF. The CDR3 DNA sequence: TGTGCCAGCAGCTTAGCGGGCAGGGAATACGAGCAGTACTTC.

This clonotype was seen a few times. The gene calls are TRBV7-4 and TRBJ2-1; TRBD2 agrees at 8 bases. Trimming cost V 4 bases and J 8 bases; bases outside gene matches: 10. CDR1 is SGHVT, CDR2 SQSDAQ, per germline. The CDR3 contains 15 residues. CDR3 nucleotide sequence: TGTGCCAGCAGCTACCTCCGAACGGGGGGGCATGAGCAGTTCTTC. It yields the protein CASSYLRTGGHEQFF.

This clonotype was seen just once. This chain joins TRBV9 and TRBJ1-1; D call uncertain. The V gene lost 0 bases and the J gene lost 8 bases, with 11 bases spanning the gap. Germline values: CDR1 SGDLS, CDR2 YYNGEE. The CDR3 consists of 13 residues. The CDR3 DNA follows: TGTGCCAGCAGCGTAGAGGGCCTCACCGAAGCTTTCTTT. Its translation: CASSVEGLTEAFF.

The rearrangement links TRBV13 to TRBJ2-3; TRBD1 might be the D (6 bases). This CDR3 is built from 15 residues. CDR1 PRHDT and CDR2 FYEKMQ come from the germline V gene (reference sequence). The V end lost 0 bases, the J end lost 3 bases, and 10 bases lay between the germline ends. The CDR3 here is CASSLGTGKTDTQYF. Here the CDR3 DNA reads TGTGCCAGCAGCTTAGGGACAGGCAAGACAGATACGCAGTATTTT. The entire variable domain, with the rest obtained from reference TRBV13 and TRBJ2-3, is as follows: AAGVIQSPRHLIKEKRETATLKCYPIPRHDTVYWYQQGPGQDPQFLISFYEKMQSDKGSIPDRFSAQQFSDYHSELNMSSLELGDSALYFCASSLGTGKTDTQYFGPGTRLTVL.

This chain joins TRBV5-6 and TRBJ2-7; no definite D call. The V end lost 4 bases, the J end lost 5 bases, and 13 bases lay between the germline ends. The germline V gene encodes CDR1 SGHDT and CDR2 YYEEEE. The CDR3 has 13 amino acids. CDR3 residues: CASSPERLHEQYF. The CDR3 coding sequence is TGTGCCAGCAGCCCCGAGAGGCTCCACGAGCAGTACTTC.

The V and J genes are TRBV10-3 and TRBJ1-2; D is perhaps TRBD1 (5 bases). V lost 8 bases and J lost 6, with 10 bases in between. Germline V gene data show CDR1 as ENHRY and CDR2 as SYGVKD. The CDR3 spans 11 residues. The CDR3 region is CAIGTGHGYTF. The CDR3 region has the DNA TGTGCCATCGGAACAGGACATGGCTACACCTTC.

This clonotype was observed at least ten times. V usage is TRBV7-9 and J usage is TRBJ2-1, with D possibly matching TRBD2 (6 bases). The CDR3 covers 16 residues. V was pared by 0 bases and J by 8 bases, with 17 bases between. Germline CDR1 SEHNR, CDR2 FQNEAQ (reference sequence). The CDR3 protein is CASSLAPGVQVHEQFF. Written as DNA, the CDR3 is TGTGCCAGCAGCTTAGCGCCGGGGGTCCAGGTCCATGAGCAGTTCTTC. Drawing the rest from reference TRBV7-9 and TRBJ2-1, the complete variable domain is DTGVSQNPRHKITKRGQNVTFRCDPISEHNRLYWYRQTLGQGPEFLTYFQNEAQLEKSRLLSDRFSAERPKGSFSTLEIQRTEQGDSAMYLCASSLAPGVQVHEQFFGPGTRLTVL.

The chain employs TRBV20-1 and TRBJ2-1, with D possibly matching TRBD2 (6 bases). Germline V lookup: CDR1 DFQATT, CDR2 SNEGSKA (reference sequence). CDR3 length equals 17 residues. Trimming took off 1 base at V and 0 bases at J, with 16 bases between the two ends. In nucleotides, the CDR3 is TGCAGTGCTAGAGTCTGGAGGCGGGGAAACTCCTACAATGAGCAGTTCTTC. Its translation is CSARVWRRGNSYNEQFF.

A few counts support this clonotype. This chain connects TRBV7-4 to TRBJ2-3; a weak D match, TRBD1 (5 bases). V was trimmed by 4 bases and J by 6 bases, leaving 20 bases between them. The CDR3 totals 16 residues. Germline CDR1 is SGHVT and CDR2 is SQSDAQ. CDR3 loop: CASSSPSPRAMDTQYF. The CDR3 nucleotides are TGTGCCAGCAGCTCGCCATCCCCCAGGGCCATGGATACGCAGTATTTT.

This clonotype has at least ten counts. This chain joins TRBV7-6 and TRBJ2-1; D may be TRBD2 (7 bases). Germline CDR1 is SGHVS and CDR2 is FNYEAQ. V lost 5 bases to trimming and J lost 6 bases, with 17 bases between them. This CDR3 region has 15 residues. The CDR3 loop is CASSERGGQGNEQFF. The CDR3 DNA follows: TGTGCCAGCAGCGAAAGGGGGGGCCAGGGCAATGAGCAGTTCTTC.

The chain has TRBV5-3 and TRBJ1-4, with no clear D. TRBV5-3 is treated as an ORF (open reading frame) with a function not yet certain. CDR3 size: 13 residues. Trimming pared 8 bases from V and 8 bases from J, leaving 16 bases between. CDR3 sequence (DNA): TGTGCCAGCAGCACCGAAAGTCAAGAAAAACTGTTTTTT. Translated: CASSTESQEKLFF.

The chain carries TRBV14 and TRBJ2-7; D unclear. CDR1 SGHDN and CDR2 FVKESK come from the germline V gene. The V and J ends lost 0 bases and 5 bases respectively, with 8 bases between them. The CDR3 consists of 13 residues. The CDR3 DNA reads TGTGCCAGCAGCCAAGAACCAGGCGACGAGCAGTACTTC. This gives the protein CASSQEPGDEQYF.

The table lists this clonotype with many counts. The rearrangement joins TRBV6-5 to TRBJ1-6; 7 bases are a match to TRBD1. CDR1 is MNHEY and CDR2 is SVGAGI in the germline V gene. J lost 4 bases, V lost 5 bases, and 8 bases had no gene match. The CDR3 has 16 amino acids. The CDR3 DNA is TGTGCCAGCAGTCTCCTTAAGGGGGCATATAATTCACCCCTCCACTTT. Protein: CASSLLKGAYNSPLHF.

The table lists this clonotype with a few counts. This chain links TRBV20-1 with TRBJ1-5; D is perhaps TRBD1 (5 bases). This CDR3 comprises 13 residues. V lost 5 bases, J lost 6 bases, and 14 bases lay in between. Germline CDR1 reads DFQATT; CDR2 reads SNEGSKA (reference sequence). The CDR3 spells CSAGGGRFQPQHF. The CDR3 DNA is TGCAGTGCTGGGGGGGGAAGGTTTCAGCCCCAGCATTTT.

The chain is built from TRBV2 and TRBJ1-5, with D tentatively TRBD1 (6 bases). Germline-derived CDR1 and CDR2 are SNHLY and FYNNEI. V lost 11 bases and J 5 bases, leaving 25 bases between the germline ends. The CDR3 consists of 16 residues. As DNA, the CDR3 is TGTGCCTCAGCAGTATTTCGGGGGCAGCCTGATCAGCCCCAGCATTTT. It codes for CASAVFRGQPDQPQHF.

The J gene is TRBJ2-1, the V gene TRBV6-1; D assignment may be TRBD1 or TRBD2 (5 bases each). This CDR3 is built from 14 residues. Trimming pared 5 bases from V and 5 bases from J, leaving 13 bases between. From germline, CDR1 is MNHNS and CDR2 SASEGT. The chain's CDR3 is CASSKGTANNEQFF. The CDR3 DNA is TGTGCCAGCAGTAAAGGGACGGCAAACAATGAGCAGTTCTTC.